Sequencing of this T cell receptor beta chain was carried out in a study of T-cell reconstitution after alpha-beta-depleted transplantation in children. This clonotype was seen ten or more times. V was pared by 8 bases and J by 5 bases, with 13 bases between. CDR3 size: 14 residues. TCRbeta library preparation incorporated unique molecular identifiers. Each CDR3 protein gets one entry after TCRdb re-called the PCR reads with MiXCR. The repertoire includes 450,000 to 500,000 distinct CDR3 sequences, roughly an eighth of them detected once, and around 6% sits in the top ten. The chain employs TRBV12-3 or TRBV12-4 and TRBJ2-6; tentatively, D is TRBD2 (5 bases). Sequencing used PBMCs from the stem cell graft donor, obtained from the stem cell graft. The origin of this receptor is a human donor who donated a stem cell graft to a child with combined immunodeficiency. CDR3 bases: TGTGCCAGCGTCAATGAGGGTTGGGCCAACGTCCTGACTTTC. It translates to CASVNEGWANVLTF.